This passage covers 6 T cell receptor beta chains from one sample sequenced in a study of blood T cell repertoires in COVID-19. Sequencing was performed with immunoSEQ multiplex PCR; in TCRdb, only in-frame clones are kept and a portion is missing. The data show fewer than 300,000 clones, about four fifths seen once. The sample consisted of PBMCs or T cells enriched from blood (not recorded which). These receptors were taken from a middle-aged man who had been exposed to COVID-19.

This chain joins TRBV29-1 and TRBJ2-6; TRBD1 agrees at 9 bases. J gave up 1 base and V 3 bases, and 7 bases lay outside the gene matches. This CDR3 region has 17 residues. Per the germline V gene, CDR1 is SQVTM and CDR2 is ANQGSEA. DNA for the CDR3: TGCAGCGTTGATTCGGGACAGGGCCAGTCTGGGGCCAACGTCCTGACTTTC. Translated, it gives CSVDSGQGQSGANVLTF.

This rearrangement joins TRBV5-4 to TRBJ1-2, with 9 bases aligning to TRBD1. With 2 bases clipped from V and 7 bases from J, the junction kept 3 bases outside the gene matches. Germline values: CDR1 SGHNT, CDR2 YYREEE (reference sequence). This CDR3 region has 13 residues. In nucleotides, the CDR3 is TGTGCCAGCAGCTTACAGGGGGCGGGTGGCTACACCTTC. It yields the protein CASSLQGAGGYTF.

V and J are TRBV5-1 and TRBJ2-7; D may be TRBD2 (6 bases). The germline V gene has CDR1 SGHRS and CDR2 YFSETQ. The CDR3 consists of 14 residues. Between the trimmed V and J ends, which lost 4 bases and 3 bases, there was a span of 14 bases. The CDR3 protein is CASSPGTGGYEQYF. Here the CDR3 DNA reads TGCGCCAGCAGCCCCGGGACTGGAGGCTACGAGCAGTACTTC.

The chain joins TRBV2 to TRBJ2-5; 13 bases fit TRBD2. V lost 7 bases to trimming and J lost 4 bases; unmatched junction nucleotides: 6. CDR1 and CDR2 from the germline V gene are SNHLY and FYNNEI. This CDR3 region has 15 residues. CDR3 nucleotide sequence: TGTGCCAGCAATCGACTAGCGGGAGGCCGAGAGACCCAGTACTTC. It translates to CASNRLAGGRETQYF.

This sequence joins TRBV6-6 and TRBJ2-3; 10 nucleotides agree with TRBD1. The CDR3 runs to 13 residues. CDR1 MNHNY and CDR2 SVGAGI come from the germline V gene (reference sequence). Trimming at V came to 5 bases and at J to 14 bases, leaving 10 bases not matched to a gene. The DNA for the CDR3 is TGTGCCAGCAGTGGGACAGGGGTAGATCCGGGGTATTTT. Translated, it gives CASSGTGVDPGYF.

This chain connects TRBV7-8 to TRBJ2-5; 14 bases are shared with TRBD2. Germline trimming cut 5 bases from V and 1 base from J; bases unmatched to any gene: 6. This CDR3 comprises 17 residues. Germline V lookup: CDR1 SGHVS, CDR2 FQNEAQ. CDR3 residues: CASSPGTSGRVQETQYF. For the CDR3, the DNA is TGTGCCAGCAGCCCCGGGACTAGCGGGAGAGTCCAAGAGACCCAGTACTTC.